This passage covers 5 T cell receptor beta chains from one sample sequenced in a study of shared clonotypes between healthy human individuals. The data were produced by immunoSEQ multiplex PCR, yet TCRdb's version contains in-frame clones alone and is incomplete. The sample lists 550,000 to 700,000 clones, roughly 73% occurring once. Specimen: memory CD4+ T cells sorted from blood. The sample's subset: CD45RA-negative fraction. The receptors originated from a woman in her thirties in good health.

This clone was found once. Other DNA sequences in this sample translate to the same CDR3. The rearrangement joins TRBV30 to TRBJ2-5; 9 bases agree with TRBD1. With the DNA end fitting TRBJ2-7 better, the J assignment may be wrong. Germline assignment: CDR1 GTSNPN and CDR2 SVGIG (reference sequence). This CDR3 has 15 amino acids. The CDR3: CAWSSRQGVSYEQYF. The CDR3 region has the DNA TGTGCCTGGAGTTCACGACAGGGGGTAAGCTACGAGCAGTACTTC.

The chain combines TRBV27 with TRBJ2-7, with 9 bases aligning to TRBD2. V lost 4 bases, J lost 1 base, and 5 bases stayed unmatched. CDR1 and CDR2 (germline): MNHEY, SMNVEV (reference sequence). CDR3 size: 15 residues. The CDR3 spells CASSSFAGGSYEQYF. The CDR3 region has the DNA TGTGCCAGCAGTTCCTTCGCGGGGGGGTCCTACGAGCAGTACTTC.

The V call is TRBV28, the J call TRBJ2-1, with 9 bases identical to TRBD2. V lost 2 bases, J lost 6 bases, and 8 bases stayed unmatched. The CDR3 contains 16 residues. The germline gives CDR1 MDHEN, CDR2 SYDVKM. CDR3 residues: CASSLVASGTGNEQFF. In DNA form, the CDR3 reads TGTGCCAGCAGTTTAGTGGCTAGCGGGACGGGCAATGAGCAGTTCTTC.

The V call is TRBV11-2, the J call TRBJ2-7; possible D gene TRBD1, 6 bases. CDR1 and CDR2 (germline): SGHAT, FQNNGV. The CDR3 contains 15 residues. V lost 5 bases to trimming and J lost 2 bases, with 16 bases between them. CDR3 sequence reads: CASSGGRGPAYEQYF. DNA of the CDR3: TGTGCCAGCAGCGGAGGCAGGGGCCCCGCCTACGAGCAGTACTTC.

The J gene is TRBJ2-2, the V gene TRBV6-5; either TRBD1 or TRBD2 may supply D (5 bases each). The CDR3 has 15 amino acids. CDR1 and CDR2 (germline): MNHEY, SVGAGI. Trimming took off 6 bases at V and 3 bases at J, with 14 bases between the two ends. Here the CDR3 DNA reads TGTGCCAGCAGACTACCGGGACCTCACACCGGGGAGCTGTTTTTT. It translates to CASRLPGPHTGELFF.